Listed below are T cell receptor beta chains from one sample, sequenced in a study of T cell responses to AZD1222 COVID-19 vaccine. Clones were sequenced by immunoSEQ multiplex PCR, and TCRdb holds only the in-frame ones, with some missing. The repertoire holds roughly 120,000 clones, with 85% to 95% as singletons. Sequencing used peripheral blood, obtained on day 0 of AZD1222 vaccination. These receptors were obtained from an adult in good health. CDR3s include the opening cysteine and the closing phenylalanine or tryptophan. The D gene is left open where the match is weak. The listing skips clone size in some rows; elsewhere it reads once, few, many or a size class.

abundance	len	v_gene	j_gene	d_gene	CDR3nt	CDR3aa
NA	16	TRBV27	TRBJ2-3	TRBD2	TGTGCCAGCAGTTTACATAGCGGGGGCAACACAGATACGCAGTATTTT	CASSLHSGGNTDTQYF
NA	14	TRBV19	TRBJ2-2	TRBD1	TGTGCCAGTAGTTTGGACAGGGGGATCGGGGAGCTGTTTTTT	CASSLDRGIGELFF
NA	16	TRBV28	TRBJ1-4	NA	TGTGCCAGCAGTTTAGAGAGCGGAGCAACTAATGAAAAACTGTTTTTT	CASSLESGATNEKLFF
NA	16	TRBV28	TRBJ2-1	NA	TGTGCCAGCAGTTTAACGGGTGCGGGGAAGAACAATGAGCAGTTCTTC	CASSLTGAGKNNEQFF
NA	13	TRBV20-1	TRBJ1-2	NA	TGCAGTGCTAGTCATCTGGGGGCGGGAGGCTACACCTTC	CSASHLGAGGYTF
NA	15	TRBV5-8	TRBJ2-3	NA	TGTGCCAGCAGCTTGCAGGGTTTGGTGGCAGATACGCAGTATTTT	CASSLQGLVADTQYF
NA	16	TRBV5-1	TRBJ1-4	TRBD1	TGCGCCAGCAGACAGTCCCCCGGGACAGGGCCCGAAAAACTGTTTTTT	CASRQSPGTGPEKLFF
NA	13	TRBV18	TRBJ1-5	TRBD1	TGTGCCAGCTCTCGGGACAGGGATCAGCCCCAGCATTTT	CASSRDRDQPQHF
NA	13	TRBV14	TRBJ1-4	NA	TGTGCCAGCAGCCTTAGGACGAGGGAAAAACTGTTTTTT	CASSLRTREKLFF
NA	16	TRBV29-1	TRBJ2-2	TRBD2	TGCAGCGTTGTGACCGCCGGGACTAGCACCACCGGGGAGCTGTTTTTT	CSVVTAGTSTTGELFF
NA	14	TRBV6-5	TRBJ1-2	NA	TGTGCCAGCAGTTACAAAGGCAGCTACTATGGCTACACCTTC	CASSYKGSYYGYTF
NA	11	TRBV28	TRBJ1-2	NA	TGTGCCAGCAGTCCACTCATTGGCTACACCTTC	CASSPLIGYTF
NA	15	TRBV3-1/TRBV3-2	TRBJ1-1	NA	TGTGCCAGCAGCCAAGAGCCCGGCAAGAACACTGAAGCTTTCTTT	CASSQEPGKNTEAFF
NA	16	TRBV13	TRBJ2-3	TRBD2	TGTGCCAGCAGCTTAAGAGTAGCGGGGGGGACAGATACGCAGTATTTT	CASSLRVAGGTDTQYF
NA	11	TRBV10-3	TRBJ2-5	NA	TGTGCCATCAGTGAGTCCGAGACCCAGTACTTC	CAISESETQYF
NA	15	TRBV4-1	TRBJ1-2	NA	TGCGCCAGCAGCCAAGACCCACAGCCTAACTATGGCTACACCTTC	CASSQDPQPNYGYTF
NA	15	TRBV19	TRBJ1-6	TRBD1	TGTGCCAGTAGTATCCGGGACAGTAGGAATTCACCCCTCCACTTT	CASSIRDSRNSPLHF
NA	13	TRBV5-1	TRBJ1-5	NA	TGCGCCAGCAGGAGGGATAGCAATCAGCCCCAGCATTTT	CASRRDSNQPQHF
NA	12	TRBV28	TRBJ2-5	NA	TGTGCCAGCAGCGATAGCGTGGAGACCCAGTACTTC	CASSDSVETQYF
NA	15	TRBV27	TRBJ1-2	NA	TGTGCCAGCAGTCCGAACCGGGACACTAACTATGGCTACACCTTC	CASSPNRDTNYGYTF
NA	14	TRBV5-1	TRBJ1-2	NA	TGCGCCAGCAGCTTGACGGGGACCAACTATGGCTACACCTTC	CASSLTGTNYGYTF
NA	14	TRBV19	TRBJ2-3	NA	TGTGCCAGTAGTACGGGACCTAGCACAGATACGCAGTATTTT	CASSTGPSTDTQYF
NA	14	TRBV19	TRBJ1-2	NA	TGTGCCAGTAGTGATACTCGGACCGTGGGTGGCTACACCTTC	CASSDTRTVGGYTF
NA	12	TRBV27	TRBJ1-6	NA	TGTGCCAGCAGGTCCTATAATTCACCCCTCCACTTT	CASRSYNSPLHF
NA	13	TRBV24-1	TRBJ1-2	NA	TGTGCCACCAGTGAAACCGCATACTATGGCTACACCTTC	CATSETAYYGYTF
NA	13	TRBV10-3	TRBJ2-3	NA	TGTGCCATCACCGAATCAGCTGGGGATACGCAGTATTTT	CAITESAGDTQYF
NA	15	TRBV4-1	TRBJ2-2	NA	TGCGCCAGCAGCCAAGATAGCCGGGCAGCCGGGGAGCTGTTTTTT	CASSQDSRAAGELFF
once	15	TRBV9	TRBJ2-3	TRBD2	TGTGCCAGCAGCGAGCGGGGGCCCAGCACAGATACGCAGTATTTT	CASSERGPSTDTQYF
NA	16	TRBV5-1	TRBJ2-2	TRBD2	TGCGCCAGCAGCAGACTAGCGGGGGTAAAAACCGGGGAGCTGTTTTTT	CASSRLAGVKTGELFF
NA	18	TRBV7-2	TRBJ1-6	NA	TGTGCCAGCAGCTTAGTTGACGGGGGGAGCTCCTATAATTCACCCCTCCACTTT	CASSLVDGGSSYNSPLHF
NA	18	TRBV5-1	TRBJ1-5	NA	TGCGCCAGCAGCGCTACTACAACAACCGGGACTACTAATCAGCCCCAGCATTTT	CASSATTTTGTTNQPQHF
once	16	TRBV5-1	TRBJ1-1	NA	TGCGCCAGCAGCTTTTGGGGAGGGGACCTGAACACTGAAGCTTTCTTT	CASSFWGGDLNTEAFF
NA	14	TRBV28	TRBJ2-7	TRBD1	TGTGCCAGCAGGACAGGGACAGCCTGGGGCGAGCAGTACTTC	CASRTGTAWGEQYF
NA	17	TRBV7-3	TRBJ2-2	TRBD1	TGTGCCAGCAGCTTACGCGACGCAGGGGGTTTGACCGGGGAGCTGTTTTTT	CASSLRDAGGLTGELFF
NA	17	TRBV4-1	TRBJ1-2	NA	TGCGCCAGCAGCCAAGACCCTGCCACCCCTAACAGGGATGGCTACACCTTC	CASSQDPATPNRDGYTF
NA	16	TRBV28	TRBJ1-1	TRBD1	TGTGCCAGCAGTTTGGCGACAGGGGGCGCGTTGACTGAAGCTTTCTTT	CASSLATGGALTEAFF
NA	14	TRBV10-1	TRBJ1-3	NA	TGCGCCAGCAGCCCTGGCAGCTCTGGAAACACCATATATTTT	CASSPGSSGNTIYF
NA	14	TRBV3-1/TRBV3-2	TRBJ2-7	NA	TGTGCCAGCAGTCGACGGTCCCTCCCGGGGGAGCAGTACTTC	CASSRRSLPGEQYF
NA	17	TRBV19	TRBJ1-4	NA	TGTGCCAGTAGTATAGAAACAGTTATTGCAACTAATGAAAAACTGTTTTTT	CASSIETVIATNEKLFF
NA	15	TRBV9	TRBJ2-3	NA	TGTGCCAGCAGCGTAGGCAGACTCACCACAGATACGCAGTATTTT	CASSVGRLTTDTQYF
few	15	TRBV5-1	TRBJ2-1	NA	TGCGCCAGCAGCTTGGTTGGCTCCGCGTCCAATGAGCAGTTCTTC	CASSLVGSASNEQFF
NA	14	TRBV28	TRBJ1-5	NA	TGTGCCAGCAGTCAAGCCGGTAGCAATCAGCCCCAGCATTTT	CASSQAGSNQPQHF
NA	16	TRBV11-2	TRBJ1-1	NA	TGTGCCAGCAGCTCCCTACCCGGGACAAGGAACACTGAAGCTTTCTTT	CASSSLPGTRNTEAFF
NA	15	TRBV3-1/TRBV3-2	TRBJ2-7	TRBD1	TGTGCCAGCAGCCAAGATCGCCGGACAGGATACGAGCAGTACTTC	CASSQDRRTGYEQYF
NA	11	TRBV10-3	TRBJ2-3	NA	TGTGCCATCAGGGAGACAGATACGCAGTATTTT	CAIRETDTQYF
NA	15	TRBV11-3	TRBJ2-5	TRBD1	TGTGCCAGCAGCTTAGCCAGTTCGACAGGGTCCATCCACTACTTC	CASSLASSTGSIHYF
once	14	TRBV7-9	TRBJ1-2	NA	TGTGCCAGCACCGAGGGAGCGGGAAACTATGGCTACACCTTC	CASTEGAGNYGYTF
NA	15	TRBV3-1/TRBV3-2	TRBJ1-1	TRBD1	TGTGCCAGTAACCGACAGGGGGCGAGGGGTTCTGAAGCTTTCTTT	CASNRQGARGSEAFF
NA	16	TRBV9	TRBJ2-1	TRBD1	TGTGCCAGCAGCGTGGCGACAGGGGGTAGGGGGCATGAGCAGTTCTTC	CASSVATGGRGHEQFF
NA	14	TRBV10-1	TRBJ2-3	TRBD2	TGCGCCAGCAGCGGGGGGGCTGGAACAGATACGCAGTATTTT	CASSGGAGTDTQYF
NA	15	TRBV2	TRBJ2-3	TRBD2	TGTGCCAGCAGTAAGACTAGCGGAGGCCAATCTACGCAGTATTTT	CASSKTSGGQSTQYF
NA	19	TRBV9	TRBJ2-6	NA	TGTGCCAGCAGCGTAGCTTCGGCTAGCGCGGGCTCTGGGGCCAACGTCCTGACTTTC	CASSVASASAGSGANVLTF
NA	13	TRBV12-3/TRBV12-4	TRBJ1-4	NA	TGTGCCAGCAGTTTAATATGGGCTGAAAAACTGTTTTTT	CASSLIWAEKLFF
NA	12	TRBV3-1/TRBV3-2	TRBJ1-1	TRBD1	TGTGCCAGCAGCACCCGGGACAGGGAAGCTTTCTTT	CASSTRDREAFF